The next 20 T cell receptor beta chains were all read from a single sample in a study of blood T cell repertoires in COVID-19. The assay was immunoSEQ multiplex PCR, and TCRdb's table has in-frame clones only and misses some. In the table there are under 30,000 clones, 85% to 90% of which are singletons. Specimen: peripheral blood. The receptors here all came from a human donor with active COVID-19. The donor label of this sample is uncertain.

The gene calls are TRBV9 and TRBJ1-1; 8 bases line up with TRBD1. The CDR3 covers 15 residues. CDR1 is SGDLS, CDR2 YYNGEE, per germline. V lost 5 bases and J lost 0; bases outside the gene matches: 6. CDR3 loop: CASRTGQALNTEAFF. CDR3 nucleotide sequence: TGTGCCAGCAGGACGGGACAGGCGTTGAACACTGAAGCTTTCTTT.

DNA for the CDR3: TGTGCCAGCTCAGGGGCTGGAAACACCATATATTTT. Protein sequence: CASSGAGNTIYF. The chain carries TRBV3-1 (or the pseudogene TRBV3-2) and TRBJ1-3, with D maybe TRBD1 (6 bases). Germline assignment: CDR1 LGHDT and CDR2 YNNKEL (reference sequence). CDR3 length: 12 residues. Trimming took 8 bases from V and 2 from J, leaving 7 bases between them.

This chain links TRBV7-2 with TRBJ2-1, with D uncertain. This CDR3 is 15 amino acids long. V gave up 3 bases and J gave up 4 bases, with 13 bases separating them. Germline CDR1 reads SGHTA; CDR2 reads FQGNSA. CDR3 loop: CASSLEASDYNEQFF. In DNA form, the CDR3 reads TGTGCCAGCAGCTTGGAAGCGTCGGATTACAATGAGCAGTTCTTC.

The genes are TRBV5-4 and TRBJ2-3, with TRBD2 identical over 8 bases. Germline trimming cut 1 base from V and 1 base from J; bases unmatched to any gene: 2. From germline, CDR1 is SGHNT and CDR2 YYREEE (reference sequence). The CDR3 totals 15 residues. CDR3 DNA: TGTGCCAGCAGCTTGACAGCGGGGGGCACAGATACGCAGTATTTT. Its translation is CASSLTAGGTDTQYF.

CDR3 sequence: CASSPHEGGVHQPQHF. The DNA for the CDR3 is TGTGCCAGCAGCCCTCACGAGGGGGGGGTTCATCAGCCCCAGCATTTT. The chain is built from TRBV7-8 and TRBJ1-5; tentatively, D is TRBD1 (6 bases). Trimming shortened V by 5 bases and J by 5 bases, and 19 bases separated the two germline ends. Germline lookup yields CDR1 SGHVS and CDR2 FQNEAQ. CDR3 length equals 16 residues.

CDR3 sequence: CASSLRGTGVKNIQYF. CDR3 DNA: TGTGCCAGCAGCCTCAGAGGGACAGGGGTCAAAAACATTCAGTACTTC. The gene calls are TRBV7-9 and TRBJ2-4, with 10 bases matching TRBD1. The germline V gene encodes CDR1 SEHNR and CDR2 FQNEAQ (reference sequence). CDR3 length: 16 amino acids. Trimming removed 5 bases from V and 3 bases from J; junction bases left unmatched: 7.

The chain joins TRBV5-4 to TRBJ2-7; D is undetermined. The CDR3 covers 15 residues. Trimming stripped 4 bases from V and 7 bases from J, with 21 bases between. From germline, CDR1 is SGHNT and CDR2 YYREEE (reference sequence). The CDR3 nucleotides are TGTGCCAGCAGCGGCGATCAACGGCTGAAGGAGGAGCAGTACTTC. This codes for CASSGDQRLKEEQYF.

The rearrangement links TRBV2 to TRBJ2-7; the D is unclear. The CDR3 is 15 amino acids. The germline V gene has CDR1 SNHLY and CDR2 FYNNEI. V was clipped by 4 bases and J by 0 bases, with 13 bases between them. The CDR3 spells CASSVENPSSYEQYF. The DNA for the CDR3 is TGTGCCAGCAGTGTGGAGAATCCTAGCTCCTACGAGCAGTACTTC.

V is TRBV6-6 and J is TRBJ2-3; D is undetermined. The V gene lost 2 bases and the J gene lost 4 bases, with 16 bases spanning the gap. This CDR3 comprises 16 residues. The germline V gene encodes CDR1 MNHNY and CDR2 SVGAGI (reference sequence). For the CDR3, the DNA is TGTGCCAGCAGTTACACGACCCCTCCCCGGGCAGATACGCAGTATTTT. Protein: CASSYTTPPRADTQYF.

The rearrangement joins TRBV18 to TRBJ2-6; 7 bases line up with TRBD2. Germline assignment: CDR1 KGHSH and CDR2 LQKENI. J lost 8 bases, V lost 2 bases, and 3 bases had no gene match. The CDR3 is made up of 14 amino acids. This chain's CDR3 is CASSPSGGTNVLTF. In DNA form, the CDR3 reads TGTGCCAGCTCACCATCGGGGGGAACCAACGTCCTGACTTTC.

The V call is TRBV4-1, the J call TRBJ1-4, with unresolved D. The CDR3 has 14 residues. Per the germline V gene, CDR1 is MGHRA and CDR2 is YSYEKL. V shed 7 bases and J shed 8 bases, with 17 bases lying between them. The CDR3 is CASTSVGRGEKLFF. The DNA for the CDR3 is TGCGCCAGCACCTCCGTCGGGAGAGGAGAAAAACTGTTTTTT.

This sequence joins TRBV7-2 and TRBJ2-1; 11 nucleotides line up with TRBD2. This CDR3 comprises 15 residues. V shed 5 bases and J 5 bases; nucleotides not matched to a gene: 5. Germline CDR1 is SGHTA and CDR2 is FQGNSA. CDR3 sequence: CASSLSGGEHNEQFF. The CDR3 coding sequence is TGTGCCAGCAGCCTTAGCGGGGGGGAACACAATGAGCAGTTCTTC.

The chain is built from TRBV3-1 (or the pseudogene TRBV3-2) and TRBJ2-4, with TRBD1 identical over 8 bases. J was trimmed by 1 base and V by 3 bases; bases with no gene match: 14. The CDR3 extends over 19 amino acids. Looked up from germline, CDR1 is LGHDT and CDR2 is YNNKEL (reference sequence). CDR3 protein: CASSHGQGKGDWAKNIQYF. CDR3 coding DNA: TGTGCCAGCAGCCACGGACAGGGAAAAGGGGATTGGGCCAAAAACATTCAGTACTTC.

The chain uses TRBV11-1 and TRBJ2-5; maybe TRBD1 (7 bases). Germline CDR1 and CDR2: SGHAT and FQDESV (reference sequence). The CDR3 extends over 14 amino acids. V was pared by 5 bases and J by 5 bases, with 15 bases between. The CDR3 spells CASSPQTGRETQYF. DNA of the CDR3: TGTGCCAGCAGCCCGCAGACAGGGAGGGAGACCCAGTACTTC.

The chain links TRBV21-1 to TRBJ1-4. TRBV21-1 represents a pseudogene. This CDR3 has 9 amino acids. CDR3 sequence: CASREKLFF. The CDR3, as DNA: TGTGCCAGCCGTGAAAAACTGTTTTTT.

The chain employs TRBV7-2 and TRBJ1-1; TRBD1 matches 7 bases. The V gene end was trimmed by 1 base and the J gene end by 5 bases; junction bases not matched to a gene: 4. From germline, CDR1 is SGHTA and CDR2 FQGNSA. The CDR3 is 14 residues long. The CDR3 DNA reads TGTGCCAGCAGCTTAGATCAGGGGGTTACTGAAGCTTTCTTT. Translated, it gives CASSLDQGVTEAFF. Full variable domain (missing parts from reference TRBV7-2 and TRBJ1-1): GAGVSQSPSNKVTEKGKDVELRCDPISGHTALYWYRQSLGQGLEFLIYFQGNSAPDKSGLPSDRFSAERTGGSVSTLTIQRTQQEDSAVYLCASSLDQGVTEAFFGQGTRLTVV.

The chain carries TRBV28 and TRBJ2-7; 8 bases are shared with TRBD1. The V segment lost 5 bases and the J segment 5 bases; nucleotides outside the gene matches: 20. The CDR3 is 18 residues long. Germline-derived CDR1 and CDR2 are MDHEN and SYDVKM. The DNA for the CDR3 is TGTGCCAGCAGTGGACAGGGTCGGTTCGGAGGGGGTTTCGACGAGCAGTACTTC. Protein product: CASSGQGRFGGGFDEQYF.

The V call is TRBV5-4, the J call TRBJ1-1, with D tentatively TRBD1 (6 bases). The CDR3 contains 16 residues. V shed 4 bases and J shed 3 bases, with 19 bases lying between them. CDR1 and CDR2 (germline): SGHNT, YYREEE (reference sequence). DNA for the CDR3: TGTGCCAGCAGCCCGGTAGGGGGAAGGGGATACACTGAAGCTTTCTTT. It codes for CASSPVGGRGYTEAFF.

The chain employs TRBV4-3 and TRBJ2-7; no firm D call. V was shortened by 1 base and J by 4 bases, with 8 bases between the two germline ends. This CDR3 region has 13 residues. CDR1 LGHNA and CDR2 YSLEER come from the germline V gene. The CDR3: CASSQAPLYEQYF. In DNA, the CDR3 is TGCGCCAGCAGCCAAGCCCCCCTTTACGAGCAGTACTTC.

The chain carries TRBV6-1 and TRBJ2-5; 8 bases map to TRBD1. CDR3 length: 15 amino acids. Trimming removed 7 bases from V and 4 bases from J; junction bases left unmatched: 11. CDR1 is MNHNS, CDR2 SASEGT, per germline. CDR3 protein: CASTRPAGGAETQYF. The CDR3 coding sequence is TGTGCCAGCACCAGACCGGCAGGGGGCGCAGAGACCCAGTACTTC.